The table lists the clone carrying this T cell receptor beta chain with a count of one. The antigen is not known. These data come from a study of T cell responses to AZD1222 COVID-19 vaccine. Here immunoSEQ multiplex PCR was the method, and the copy in TCRdb shows in-frame clones only, minus some. The sample shows 200,000 to 300,000 clones, 85% to 95% of them seen only once. The CDR3 is 15 residues long. J was trimmed by 5 bases and V by 5 bases; bases with no gene match: 7. Looked up from germline, CDR1 is SGHRS and CDR2 is YFSETQ. Study-wide findings and caveats: Spike-wide vaccine-associated CD4 TCRs dominated at 160-218 and 743-854. Repertoires were collected only later (after the peak T cell response had occurred).

Sequencing was performed on peripheral blood, taken on day 0 of AZD1222 vaccination. The receptor was isolated from an adult in good health. The V gene is TRBV5-1, the J gene TRBJ2-1, with 10 nucleotides matching TRBD1. The CDR3 reads CASSSTGQGNNEQFF. The CDR3 DNA sequence: TGCGCCAGCAGTTCTACGGGACAGGGGAACAATGAGCAGTTCTTC.